Listed below are T cell receptor beta chains from one sample, sequenced in a study of CD8 T cells in Susac syndrome. TCRdb reanalysed the immunoSEQ multiplex PCR reads using MiXCR and keeps one entry per CDR3 protein. The profile shows approximately 120,000 distinct CDR3 sequences, 80% to 95% of them singletons. The specimen was CD4+ T cells from PBMCs. The receptors shown here come from a human donor in good health. CDR3s include the opening cysteine and the closing phenylalanine or tryptophan. D genes are given only for firm matches. Size is stated for part of the rows, as once, few or many counts, or as a class when the clone is expanded.

cdr3_length: 16; d_call: -; j_call: TRBJ2-7; v_call: TRBV15; clone_size: -; cdr3_nt: TGTGCCACCAGCAGAGATTTGTCTAGTCTCTCTTACGAGCAGTACTTC; cdr3_aa: CATSRDLSSLSYEQYF
cdr3_length: 14; d_call: -; j_call: TRBJ1-5; v_call: TRBV6-2/TRBV6-3; clone_size: -; cdr3_nt: TGTGCCAGCAGTCCGGATGGGCTTAATCAGCCCCAGCATTTT; cdr3_aa: CASSPDGLNQPQHF
cdr3_length: 13; d_call: -; j_call: TRBJ1-1; v_call: TRBV29-1; clone_size: -; cdr3_nt: TGCAGCGTTGATACCACAGGGAACACTGAAGCTTTCTTT; cdr3_aa: CSVDTTGNTEAFF
cdr3_length: 18; d_call: TRBD2; j_call: TRBJ2-7; v_call: TRBV18; clone_size: -; cdr3_nt: TGTGCCAGCTCACCCCTACTAGCGGGAGGCCCTACCTCCTACGAGCAGTACTTC; cdr3_aa: CASSPLLAGGPTSYEQYF
cdr3_length: 14; d_call: -; j_call: TRBJ1-2; v_call: TRBV12-3/TRBV12-4; clone_size: -; cdr3_nt: TGTGCCAGCAGTTTGGCTGGGACCTCCTATGGCTACACCTTC; cdr3_aa: CASSLAGTSYGYTF
cdr3_length: 13; d_call: TRBD1; j_call: TRBJ2-7; v_call: TRBV10-2; clone_size: -; cdr3_nt: TGCGCCAGCAGACAGGGGACCTCTAACGAGCAGTACTTC; cdr3_aa: CASRQGTSNEQYF
cdr3_length: 16; d_call: TRBD1; j_call: TRBJ2-1; v_call: TRBV5-4; clone_size: -; cdr3_nt: TGTGCCAGCAGCGATTACCGACAGGGGGCCTACAATGAGCAGTTCTTC; cdr3_aa: CASSDYRQGAYNEQFF
cdr3_length: 16; d_call: TRBD1; j_call: TRBJ2-5; v_call: TRBV5-1; clone_size: -; cdr3_nt: TGCGCCAGCAGCTTGGCCGGACAGGGCGGAAGTGAGACCCAGTACTTC; cdr3_aa: CASSLAGQGGSETQYF
cdr3_length: 17; d_call: -; j_call: TRBJ1-5; v_call: TRBV20-1; clone_size: -; cdr3_nt: TGCAGTGCTAGAGGCCAGGGACTAGCCCATAGCAATCAGCCCCAGCATTTT; cdr3_aa: CSARGQGLAHSNQPQHF
cdr3_length: 12; d_call: TRBD1; j_call: TRBJ1-2; v_call: TRBV20-1; clone_size: -; cdr3_nt: TGCAGTGCGACACAGGGGGCGCGGGGCTACACCTTC; cdr3_aa: CSATQGARGYTF
cdr3_length: 14; d_call: -; j_call: TRBJ1-6; v_call: TRBV20-1; clone_size: -; cdr3_nt: TGCAGTGCTAGTCAAGGGCCCCATAATTCACCCCTCCACTTT; cdr3_aa: CSASQGPHNSPLHF
cdr3_length: 14; d_call: TRBD1; j_call: TRBJ2-2; v_call: TRBV20-1; clone_size: -; cdr3_nt: TGCAGTGCTCTAGACAGGGGTTCTCGCGGGGAGCTGTTTTTT; cdr3_aa: CSALDRGSRGELFF
cdr3_length: 15; d_call: TRBD1; j_call: TRBJ1-1; v_call: TRBV29-1; clone_size: -; cdr3_nt: TGCAGCGTCGAATTGACCGGGACAGGGAGCACTGAAGCTTTCTTT; cdr3_aa: CSVELTGTGSTEAFF
cdr3_length: 14; d_call: -; j_call: TRBJ2-7; v_call: TRBV6-5; clone_size: -; cdr3_nt: TGTGCCAGCGGAGTACAGGGTTATCGCTACGAGCAGTACTTC; cdr3_aa: CASGVQGYRYEQYF
cdr3_length: 16; d_call: TRBD2; j_call: TRBJ2-1; v_call: TRBV7-9; clone_size: -; cdr3_nt: TGTGCCAGCAGCATTAGCGGGAGTGATCTCTACAATGAGCAGTTCTTC; cdr3_aa: CASSISGSDLYNEQFF
cdr3_length: 14; d_call: -; j_call: TRBJ1-5; v_call: TRBV30; clone_size: few; cdr3_nt: TGTGCCTGGAGTTCTCCGGGGGGCGATCAGCCCCAGCATTTT; cdr3_aa: CAWSSPGGDQPQHF
cdr3_length: 13; d_call: -; j_call: TRBJ1-3; v_call: TRBV6-5; clone_size: -; cdr3_nt: TGTGCCAGCAGTTACTCACAGGGAAACACCATATATTTT; cdr3_aa: CASSYSQGNTIYF
cdr3_length: 15; d_call: TRBD1; j_call: TRBJ1-1; v_call: TRBV5-1; clone_size: -; cdr3_nt: TGCGCCAGCAGCCTACGGGACAGGGGAGTCTCTGAAGCTTTCTTT; cdr3_aa: CASSLRDRGVSEAFF
cdr3_length: 17; d_call: -; j_call: TRBJ2-4; v_call: TRBV30; clone_size: -; cdr3_nt: TGTGCCTGGAGTGGACACGCCGAGACGGTAGCCAAAAACATTCAGTACTTC; cdr3_aa: CAWSGHAETVAKNIQYF
cdr3_length: 15; d_call: TRBD2; j_call: TRBJ2-2; v_call: TRBV19; clone_size: -; cdr3_nt: TGTGCCAGTAACACTTTGCGGGGGAGAACCGGGGAGCTGTTTTTT; cdr3_aa: CASNTLRGRTGELFF
cdr3_length: 15; d_call: -; j_call: TRBJ2-2; v_call: TRBV5-4; clone_size: -; cdr3_nt: TGTGCCAGCAGCCCGGGGGTGGCCACCCCCGGGGAGCTGTTTTTT; cdr3_aa: CASSPGVATPGELFF
cdr3_length: 10; d_call: -; j_call: TRBJ2-3; v_call: TRBV18; clone_size: -; cdr3_nt: TGTGCCAGCTCAATTGATACGCAGTATTTT; cdr3_aa: CASSIDTQYF
cdr3_length: 18; d_call: TRBD2; j_call: TRBJ2-3; v_call: TRBV7-8; clone_size: -; cdr3_nt: TGTGCCAGCAGCTATCGGACTAGCGGGGCCCTTAGCACAGATACGCAGTATTTT; cdr3_aa: CASSYRTSGALSTDTQYF
cdr3_length: 15; d_call: -; j_call: TRBJ1-1; v_call: TRBV5-1; clone_size: -; cdr3_nt: TGCGCCAGCAGCTTGGTATCCAGGAAGAACACTGAAGCTTTCTTT; cdr3_aa: CASSLVSRKNTEAFF
cdr3_length: 14; d_call: -; j_call: TRBJ1-5; v_call: TRBV19; clone_size: -; cdr3_nt: TGTGCCAGTACCGAGGGGTATGGGGACCAGCCCCAGCATTTT; cdr3_aa: CASTEGYGDQPQHF
cdr3_length: 14; d_call: TRBD1; j_call: TRBJ2-7; v_call: TRBV20-1; clone_size: -; cdr3_nt: TGCAGTGCTACCGGGACAGGGAGGGACTACGAGCAGTACTTC; cdr3_aa: CSATGTGRDYEQYF